This T cell receptor beta chain derives from a study of CD8 T cells in ankylosing spondylitis (dated by TCRdb to 2016 to 2017). Describing the broader study: The study profiled T cell receptor beta repertoires in healthy donors and ankylosing spondylitis patients to find disease-linked TCR variants. Peripheral blood was sampled, and synovial fluid was additionally collected from ankylosing spondylitis patients. The full study cohort comprised about 24 ankylosing spondylitis patients and approximately 100 healthy donors.

The sequencer was an Illumina HiSeq 2500. Quantitative 5'-RACE with molecular barcodes was used to prepare TCR beta libraries. On the authors' methods: A new computational method based on a probabilistic model of VDJ rearrangement was used to identify disease-linked TCR variants. TCRdb reprocessing: public reads trimmed at Q25 with fastp, clones called with MiXCR, in-frame beta chains kept. Rows are combined by CDR3 protein, so each entry shows the most common genes and DNA. The V and J calls and clone size come from TCRdb's table, not from the authors' own analysis. The sample table contains under 550,000 distinct CDR3 sequences; only one count was recorded for 20% to 30% of them. The top ten clonotypes cover 0.75% to 0.9% of the sample. V has 1 base trimmed and J has 10 bases trimmed; junction bases matching no gene number 10. In the germline V gene, CDR1 corresponds to SGHDN and CDR2 to FVKESK. From cysteine to phenylalanine, the CDR3 is 16 amino acids long. This entry keeps only the CDR3 DNA: 48 bases, framed from base 1.

As to this clonotype: It lacks a known antigen. Base-call qualities are not available, and no considerably larger clone is one nucleotide away.

Results and caveats for the whole study, not just this receptor: The disease-linked clones were reported as significantly enriched in matched synovial fluid samples from ankylosing spondylitis patients. Some TCR beta motif variants had previously been reported in synovial fluid and blood of reactive arthritis patients, which suggested common disease-initiation mechanisms. A TCR beta motif of seven or eight highly homologous amino acid variants appeared characteristic of blood from ankylosing spondylitis patients. The disease-linked clones showed a CD8+ phenotype and occurred at relatively low frequencies in peripheral blood.

The source material was blood, either unsorted or a sorted T cell fraction (not recorded which). This sequence was found in a male donor with ankylosing spondylitis. The receptor chain draws on TRBV14 and TRBJ2-1, with 10 bases matching TRBD2. The DNA sequence follows: TGTGCCAGCAGCCAAGTACCGCTAGCGGGAGTGGGCGAGCAGTTCTTC. This is translated as CASSQVPLAGVGEQFF.